The 9 T cell receptor beta chains below were found in one sample sequenced in a study of glioma-infiltrating T cells after dendritic cell vaccination. Generated by immunoSEQ multiplex PCR, the TCRdb table keeps only in-frame clones and is missing some. The profile shows approximately 99,000 clones, 75% to 90% of them singletons. Time point here: after dendritic cell vaccination, including at tumor progression/relapse. Here the sequenced sample was blood, taken after dendritic cell vaccination. These receptor sequences come from a human donor with glioblastoma.

V gene TRBV9 combines with J gene TRBJ2-2; 15 bases fit TRBD2. The germline gives CDR1 SGDLS, CDR2 YYNGEE. Trimming removed 4 bases from V and 6 bases from J; junction bases left unmatched: 7. CDR3 size: 17 residues. Here the CDR3 reads CASSPRTSGRAAGELFF. In DNA, the CDR3 is TGTGCCAGCAGCCCCCGGACTAGCGGGAGGGCGGCCGGGGAGCTGTTTTTT.

This clone was seen a handful of times. The gene calls are TRBV28 and TRBJ1-4, with D uncertain. Trimming removed 2 bases from V and 0 bases from J, with 7 bases in between. The CDR3 contains 15 residues. The germline V gene encodes CDR1 MDHEN and CDR2 SYDVKM. CDR3 region: CASSLIGATNEKLFF. As DNA, the CDR3 is TGTGCCAGCAGTTTAATCGGTGCAACTAATGAAAAACTGTTTTTT.

The rearrangement uses TRBV30 and TRBJ2-5; 9 bases fit TRBD1. The length of the CDR3 is 15 residues. Germline values: CDR1 GTSNPN, CDR2 SVGIG (reference sequence). Losses at the gene ends were 2 bases for V and 5 bases for J; bases not matched to a gene: 9. CDR3 sequence reads: CAWSPPGQGSETQYF. The CDR3 DNA follows: TGTGCCTGGAGTCCTCCGGGACAGGGTTCGGAGACCCAGTACTTC.

The V gene is TRBV7-9, the J gene TRBJ2-7; 12 bases map to TRBD2. CDR1 SEHNR and CDR2 FQNEAQ come from the germline V gene (reference sequence). The ends lost 6 bases at V and 1 base at J; junction bases unmatched: 16. This CDR3 comprises 19 residues. CDR3: CASSSPTSGRPLGSYEQYF. The CDR3 nucleotides read TGTGCCAGCAGTTCACCCACTAGCGGGAGGCCCTTGGGATCCTACGAGCAGTACTTC.

The chain couples TRBV19 to TRBJ2-7; 8 nucleotides align to TRBD1. Trimming cost V 7 bases and J 3 bases; bases outside gene matches: 5. Germline CDR1 is LNHDA and CDR2 is SQIVND (reference sequence). The CDR3 is 13 residues long. CDR3: CASTPTGGYEQYF. The CDR3 bases are TGTGCCAGTACCCCCACAGGGGGCTACGAGCAGTACTTC.

The chain is built from TRBV18 and TRBJ2-5, with 7 bases matching TRBD1. The CDR3 runs to 15 residues. Looked up from germline, CDR1 is KGHSH and CDR2 is LQKENI. Unmatched junction bases numbered 7, after V lost 2 bases and J lost 4 bases. CDR3 protein: CASSPTDRVGETQYF. The CDR3 DNA reads TGTGCCAGCTCACCAACCGACAGGGTAGGAGAGACCCAGTACTTC.

A remark on this clone: An end of the junction differs from the germline gene, which may be a read error. This chain links TRBV30 with TRBJ2-2, with D maybe TRBD2 (6 bases). The V gene's germline CDR1 is GTSNPN and CDR2 SVGIG (reference sequence). This CDR3 contains 14 residues. The CDR3 nucleotides read TGTGCCTGGAGTGTACGCGGGATCACCGGGAAGCTGTTTTTT. Translating gives CAWSVRGITGKLFF.

The gene calls are TRBV5-1 and TRBJ2-3; 9 nucleotides align to TRBD2. This CDR3 is built from 16 residues. Germline values: CDR1 SGHRS, CDR2 YFSETQ. V trimming: 0 bases; J trimming: 6 bases; junction bases outside the gene matches: 8. CDR3 DNA: TGCGCCAGCAGCTTGGGGGTTAGCGGGAGCCTCGATACGCAGTATTTT. Translating gives CASSLGVSGSLDTQYF.

The chain carries TRBV18 and TRBJ2-1; 10 bases are shared with TRBD1. CDR1 is KGHSH and CDR2 is LQKENI in the germline V gene. CDR3 length equals 15 residues. Losses at the gene ends were 4 bases for V and 9 bases for J; bases not matched to a gene: 9. CDR3 in DNA: TGTGCCAGCTCACGCGACAGGGGGCGCGGGGGTGAGCAGTTCTTC. The encoded protein is CASSRDRGRGGEQFF.